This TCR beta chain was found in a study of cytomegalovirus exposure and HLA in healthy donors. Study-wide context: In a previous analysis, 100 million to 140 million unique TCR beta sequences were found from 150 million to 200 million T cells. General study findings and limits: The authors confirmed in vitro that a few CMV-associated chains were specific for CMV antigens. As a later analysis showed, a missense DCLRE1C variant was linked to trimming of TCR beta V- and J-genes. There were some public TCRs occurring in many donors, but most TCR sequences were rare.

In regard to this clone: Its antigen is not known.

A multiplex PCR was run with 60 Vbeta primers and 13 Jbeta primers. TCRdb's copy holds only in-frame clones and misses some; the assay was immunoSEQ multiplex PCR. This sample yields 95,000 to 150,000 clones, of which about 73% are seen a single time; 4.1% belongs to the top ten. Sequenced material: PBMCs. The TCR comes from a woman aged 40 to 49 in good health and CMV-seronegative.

The chain's CDR3 is CASSERGDTSTDTQYF. CDR3 bases: TGTGCCAGCAGCGAACGGGGGGACACTAGCACAGATACGCAGTATTTT. The chain joins TRBV7-3 to TRBJ2-3; D is possibly TRBD2 (7 bases). The CDR3 runs 16 residues. Trimming cost V 5 bases and J 0 bases, with 15 bases left between them. CDR1 and CDR2 (germline): SGHTA, FQGTGA.